The 18 T cell receptor beta chains presented below share a single source sample, sequenced in a study of T cell changes during pregnancy in multiple sclerosis. Produced via immunoSEQ multiplex PCR; TCRdb's table is partial and in-frame only. Of fewer than 25,000 clones in the sample, roughly 90% were seen once. Sequences were derived from CD8+ T cells from peripheral blood mononuclear cells, sampled in the first trimester of pregnancy. The receptor source for this set is a female donor with multiple sclerosis, enrolled in a pregnancy study.

J is TRBJ2-3 and V is TRBV6-4, with 11 bases fitting TRBD2. Germline V lookup: CDR1 MRHNA, CDR2 SNTAGT. There are 15 residues in the CDR3. The V segment lost 5 bases and the J segment 2 bases; nucleotides outside the gene matches: 3. The CDR3 region has the DNA TGTGCCAGCAGTAAGACTAGCGGGGACACAGATACGCAGTATTTT. It translates to CASSKTSGDTDTQYF.

The chain has TRBV4-1 and TRBJ2-1; TRBD2 aligns across 7 bases. The CDR3 contains 15 residues. Germline CDR1 reads MGHRA; CDR2 reads YSYEKL. The J segment lost 4 bases and the V segment lost 3 bases, leaving 6 bases of the junction unmatched. The CDR3 DNA sequence: TGCGCCAGCAGCCACGGACTAGACCCTTACAATGAGCAGTTCTTC. Translation: CASSHGLDPYNEQFF.

V usage is TRBV27 and J usage is TRBJ2-1; tentatively, D is TRBD1 (5 bases). The germline V and J ends were trimmed by 2 bases and 10 bases, with 21 bases remaining between them. The CDR3 loop spans 16 amino acids. Germline lookup yields CDR1 MNHEY and CDR2 SMNVEV (reference sequence). CDR3 in amino acids: CASSLKAGPKSREQFF. The CDR3 coding sequence is TGTGCCAGCAGTTTAAAAGCAGGGCCCAAAAGTCGAGAGCAGTTCTTC.

The gene calls are TRBV4-2 and TRBJ2-7; TRBD2 matches at 10 bases. From germline, CDR1 is LGHNA and CDR2 YNFKEQ. The CDR3 consists of 18 residues. J lost 4 bases, V lost 0 bases, and 12 bases had no gene match. CDR3 bases: TGTGCCAGCAGCCAAGAGGCTAGCGGGAGCTCGTCTTATTACGAGCAGTACTTC. This gives the protein CASSQEASGSSSYYEQYF.

This clone turned up a few times. The chain joins TRBV6-4 to TRBJ2-3; the match to TRBD2 covers 8 bases. Germline loops: CDR1 MRHNA, CDR2 SNTAGT. The V segment lost 4 bases and the J segment 5 bases; nucleotides outside the gene matches: 8. This CDR3 has 15 amino acids. The CDR3 coding sequence is TGTGCCAGCAGTGTGTCTGCGGGAGGTGAAGATACGCAGTATTTT. This encodes CASSVSAGGEDTQYF.

This rearrangement joins TRBV6-1 to TRBJ2-5; 9 bases match TRBD2. The ends lost 2 bases at V and 2 bases at J; junction bases unmatched: 3. This CDR3 is 15 amino acids long. Looked up from germline, CDR1 is MNHNS and CDR2 is SASEGT. The CDR3 DNA reads TGTGCCAGCAGTGAACAAACTAGCGGGCAAGAGACCCAGTACTTC. It yields the protein CASSEQTSGQETQYF.

Here the CDR3 DNA reads TGTGCCAGCAGCGCCGGGATACAAGAGACCCAGTACTTC. It codes for CASSAGIQETQYF. The rearrangement links TRBV9 to TRBJ2-5; TRBD2 might be the D (5 bases). Deletions cut 3 bases from V and 2 bases from J, with 8 bases between. CDR1 and CDR2 (germline): SGDLS, YYNGEE. This CDR3 spans 13 amino acids.

A few counts support this clone. V gene TRBV19 combines with J gene TRBJ1-1; maybe TRBD1 (5 bases). CDR3 size: 13 residues. CDR1 is LNHDA, CDR2 SQIVND, per germline (reference sequence). V lost 5 bases to trimming and J lost 0 bases, with 7 bases between them. CDR3 nucleotide sequence: TGTGCCAGTAGTTCGACAGTGAACACTGAAGCTTTCTTT. It specifies CASSSTVNTEAFF.

The genes are TRBV15 and TRBJ2-6, with 7 bases lining up with TRBD1. V lost 5 bases, J lost 0 bases, and 4 bases stayed unmatched. CDR3 length: 16 amino acids. Germline assignment: CDR1 LNHNV and CDR2 YYDKDF (reference sequence). The CDR3, as DNA: TGTGCCACCAGCCCGGGACAGTTCTCTGGGGCCAACGTCCTGACTTTC. Translation: CATSPGQFSGANVLTF.

The genes are TRBV7-9 and TRBJ1-4; D gene ambiguous. V was shortened by 3 bases and J by 7 bases, with 15 bases between the two germline ends. This CDR3 comprises 15 residues. Germline CDR1 reads SEHNR; CDR2 reads FQNEAQ (reference sequence). CDR3 region: CASSFYRAEGEKLFF. In nucleotides, the CDR3 is TGTGCCAGCAGCTTTTACAGAGCTGAGGGTGAAAAACTGTTTTTT. Together with reference TRBV7-9 and TRBJ1-4, the CDR3 gives the full variable domain: DTGVSQNPRHKITKRGQNVTFRCDPISEHNRLYWYRQTLGQGPEFLTYFQNEAQLEKSRLLSDRFSAERPKGSFSTLEIQRTEQGDSAMYLCASSFYRAEGEKLFFGSGTQLSVL.

The rearrangement joins TRBV14 to TRBJ2-1; 7 positions agree with TRBD1. Germline V gene sequence: CDR1 SGHDN, CDR2 FVKESK. This CDR3 has 13 residues. Germline trimming cut 7 bases from V and 4 bases from J; bases unmatched to any gene: 4. The CDR3 sequence: CASNRDRYNEQFF. The CDR3 DNA follows: TGTGCCAGCAACCGGGACAGATACAATGAGCAGTTCTTC.

The V and J genes are TRBV19 and TRBJ2-7; maybe TRBD1 (5 bases). V lost 3 bases to trimming and J lost 2 bases, with 14 bases between them. This CDR3 region has 15 residues. The germline CDR1 and CDR2 sequences are LNHDA and SQIVND (reference sequence). CDR3 loop: CASSIAAGSPYEQYF. The CDR3 DNA is TGTGCCAGTAGTATTGCGGCAGGGTCACCCTACGAGCAGTACTTC.

The chain joins TRBV9 to TRBJ2-7, with TRBD2 identical over 7 bases. Germline CDR1 is SGDLS and CDR2 is YYNGEE. The CDR3 consists of 15 residues. Trimming cost V 0 bases and J 2 bases; bases outside gene matches: 5. CDR3: CASSVGGGVAYEQYF. For the CDR3, the DNA is TGTGCCAGCAGCGTAGGGGGGGGAGTCGCCTACGAGCAGTACTTC.

The chain carries TRBV13 and TRBJ2-3; TRBD2 matches 9 bases. The V gene's germline CDR1 is PRHDT and CDR2 FYEKMQ (reference sequence). Trimming at V came to 2 bases and at J to 4 bases, leaving 10 bases not matched to a gene. There are 17 residues in the CDR3. The CDR3 loop reads CASSLTRAVAGADTQYF. For the CDR3, the DNA is TGTGCCAGCAGCTTAACCCGCGCAGTAGCGGGAGCAGATACGCAGTATTTT.

The rearrangement joins TRBV19 to TRBJ2-6, with D maybe TRBD2 (6 bases). This CDR3 is built from 19 residues. Deletions cut 5 bases from V and 2 bases from J, with 22 bases between. Looked up from germline, CDR1 is LNHDA and CDR2 is SQIVND (reference sequence). Written as DNA, the CDR3 is TGTGCCAGTAGTTTCGGGGACCCCTCCGGGGGTCCTGGGGCCAACGTCCTGACTTTC. Amino acid sequence: CASSFGDPSGGPGANVLTF.

This rearrangement joins TRBV28 to TRBJ2-1; possibly TRBD2 for D (6 bases). Germline CDR1 is MDHEN and CDR2 is SYDVKM. The CDR3 has 17 residues. V shed 3 bases and J shed 5 bases, with 20 bases lying between them. DNA of the CDR3: TGTGCCAGCAGTTTGGGTGGCGAGACTAGGGAACACAATGAGCAGTTCTTC. Protein: CASSLGGETREHNEQFF.

This chain connects TRBV7-2 to TRBJ2-1; 7 bases are a match to TRBD2. The CDR3 runs to 14 residues. Germline V gene lookup returns CDR1 SGHTA and CDR2 FQGNSA. The J segment lost 7 bases and the V segment lost 5 bases, leaving 8 bases of the junction unmatched. The CDR3 region has the DNA TGTGCCAGCAGCCGAGAGCGGGAACTGAATGAGCAGTTCTTC. It translates to CASSRERELNEQFF.

The chain couples TRBV2 to TRBJ2-7; the match to TRBD1 covers 9 bases. This CDR3 comprises 16 residues. V shed 6 bases, J shed 2 bases, and the junction held 11 bases outside the gene matches. CDR1 and CDR2 from the germline V gene are SNHLY and FYNNEI. The CDR3 protein is CASRVSRDRATYEQYF. CDR3 bases: TGTGCCAGCAGGGTTTCGAGGGACAGGGCTACCTACGAGCAGTACTTC.